Below, 7 T cell receptor beta chains from the same sample are listed, as sequenced in a study of neurological immune-mediated disorders (dated by TCRdb to 2018 to 2020). The time point label of this sample denotes: longitudinal time-point 1 (baseline). The library was made by 5' RACE. Sequencing took place on an Illumina HiSeq 2500. TCRdb reran the public reads through fastp at Q25 and MiXCR, keeping productive beta chains. Entries are consolidated by CDR3 protein sequence, retaining the most common genes and DNA. The sample data list tens of thousands of distinct CDR3 sequences, and roughly an eighth of these were observed just once. The ten top clones hold around 4.3% of the sample. Sample: PBMCs. Receptors were obtained from a female donor with HTLV-1-associated myelopathy (HAM/TSP).

This clonotype has ten or more counts. The chain combines TRBV5-1 with TRBJ2-5, with 7 bases matching TRBD2. Trimming at V came to 0 bases and at J to 1 base, leaving 3 bases not matched to a gene. The CDR3 spans 15 residues. Germline V gene data show CDR1 as SGHRS and CDR2 as YFSETQ. The CDR3, as DNA: TGCGCCAGCAGCTTGGGGCAGCGGGGCCAAGAGACCCAGTACTTC. It is translated as CASSLGQRGQETQYF.

In regard to this clonotype: Given a much more abundant clone one base away, this may be a read error. The chain joins TRBV5-1 to TRBJ1-5, with 8 bases lining up with TRBD1. The J call may be incorrect, as the DNA end agrees better with TRBJ2-3. The CDR3 runs 17 residues. Per the germline V gene, CDR1 is SGHRS and CDR2 is YFSETQ. The DNA of the CDR3 is TGCGCCAGCAGCTTGGAGCCGACAGGGGTCCAAAATCAGCCCCAGTATTTT. This gives the protein CASSLEPTGVQNQPQYF.

The chain joins TRBV2 to TRBJ2-2, with D perhaps being TRBD1 or TRBD2 (6 bases each). Germline loops: CDR1 SNHLY, CDR2 FYNNEI. V lost 8 bases to trimming and J lost 3 bases, with 22 bases between them. CDR3 size: 17 residues. CDR3 protein: CASRGEGGREHTGELFF. Written as DNA, the CDR3 is TGTGCCAGCCGCGGAGAGGGGGGCAGGGAGCACACCGGGGAGCTGTTTTTT.

This clonotype is labeled medium-sized. V usage is TRBV5-1 and J usage is TRBJ2-2; 10 bases fit TRBD1. Germline assignment: CDR1 SGHRS and CDR2 YFSETQ. V trimming: 4 bases; J trimming: 6 bases; junction bases outside the gene matches: 12. This CDR3 region has 17 residues. CDR3 DNA: TGCGCCAGCAGCCCATGGACAGGGGGATATCGAGCCGGGGAGCTGTTTTTT. It is translated as CASSPWTGGYRAGELFF. Supplemented by reference TRBV5-1 and TRBJ2-2, the full variable domain reads KAGVTQTPRYLIKTRGQQVTLSCSPISGHRSVSWYQQTPGQGLQFLFEYFSETQRNKGNFPGRFSGRQFSNSRSEMNVSTLELGDSALYLCASSPWTGGYRAGELFFGEGSRLTVL.

The V and J genes are TRBV24-1 and TRBJ2-2, with a weak D call TRBD1 (6 bases). The germline V and J ends were trimmed by 6 bases and 5 bases, with 12 bases remaining between them. CDR3 length: 14 residues. Germline V gene data show CDR1 as KGHDR and CDR2 as SFDVKD. The CDR3 DNA sequence: TGTGCCACCAGTCTGTACAGGGTTACCGGGGAGCTGTTTTTT. Its translation: CATSLYRVTGELFF.

The table lists this clonotype with many counts. The chain recombines TRBV5-1 with TRBJ2-7; possibly TRBD1 for D (6 bases). CDR3 length equals 16 residues. CDR1 and CDR2 (germline): SGHRS, YFSETQ. V dropped 0 bases and J dropped 0 bases, with 13 bases sitting between them. The CDR3 protein is CASSLDVTGSSYEQYF. The CDR3, as DNA: TGCGCCAGCAGCTTGGATGTTACAGGGAGCTCCTACGAGCAGTACTTC. Looking up the rest from reference TRBV5-1 and TRBJ2-7 gives the full variable domain: KAGVTQTPRYLIKTRGQQVTLSCSPISGHRSVSWYQQTPGQGLQFLFEYFSETQRNKGNFPGRFSGRQFSNSRSEMNVSTLELGDSALYLCASSLDVTGSSYEQYFGPGTRLTVT.

This clonotype was counted ten times or more. The genes are TRBV7-2 and TRBJ2-1; maybe TRBD2 (5 bases). The CDR3 spans 15 residues. V shed 5 bases and J shed 3 bases, with 14 bases lying between them. Germline CDR1 is SGHTA and CDR2 is FQGNSA. The chain's CDR3 is CASSRTLDFYNEQFF. CDR3 DNA sequence: TGTGCCAGCAGCCGAACATTGGACTTCTACAATGAGCAGTTCTTC.